This T cell receptor beta chain was sequenced in a study of human T cells and chemical hapten exposure. The overall study: The study patch tested 0.01% DPC on the upper back and read results at 6 days. Overall study results and limits: With DPC sensitization, TCRs exceeding 1 in 1000 frequency showed no change. There was alopecia in the donors, so their immune response may differ from that of healthy people.

To note about this clonotype: The antigen is unknown.

Each CDR3 protein is one row after TCRdb ran MiXCR on the RACE reads. The sample records about 82,000 distinct CDR3 sequences, approximately 13% being singletons. Time point here: patch test 3, about 24 weeks after DPC sensitization. Treatment given: therapeutic diphenylcyclopropenone sensitization with weekly scalp DPC. V lost 5 bases and J 9 bases, leaving 14 bases between the germline ends. CDR3 length equals 14 residues. This sequence originates from a woman aged 45-60 years with alopecia areata. Some clones in this sample may be carry-over from other donors' samples. The input for sequencing was whole blood, taken in connection with sensitization to the hapten diphenylcyclopropenone (DPC). The rearrangement uses TRBV12-3 or TRBV12-4 and TRBJ1-6; D is unclear. The chain's CDR3 is CASSPRLEGSPLHF. DNA of the CDR3: TGTGCCAGCAGTCCCCGGCTCGAGGGTTCACCCCTCCACTTT.